Following are 9 T cell receptor beta chains from one sample sequenced in a study of blood T cell repertoires in COVID-19. TCRdb keeps only in-frame clones here, not all; method: immunoSEQ multiplex PCR. The sample records about 74,000 clones, almost 90% being singletons. The source material was peripheral blood. These receptors all stem from a woman aged 80 or older with active or convalescent COVID-19.

The chain recombines TRBV7-8 with TRBJ2-1; D not certain. In germline, CDR1 is SGHVS, CDR2 FQNEAQ. CDR3 length: 12 residues. V dropped 5 bases and J dropped 8 bases, with 10 bases sitting between them. CDR3 loop: CASSLDWYEQFF. The CDR3 DNA sequence: TGTGCCAGCAGCCTTGACTGGTATGAGCAGTTCTTC. Looking up the rest from reference TRBV7-8 and TRBJ2-1 gives the full variable domain: GAGVSQSPRYKVAKRGQDVALRCDPISGHVSLFWYQQALGQGPEFLTYFQNEAQLDKSGLPSDRFFAERPEGSVSTLKIQRTQQEDSAVYLCASSLDWYEQFFGPGTRLTVL.

The rearrangement links TRBV19 to TRBJ1-4; 7 nucleotides agree with TRBD1. This CDR3 region has 13 residues. Germline V gene sequence: CDR1 LNHDA, CDR2 SQIVND (reference sequence). The V gene end was trimmed by 7 bases and the J gene end by 6 bases; junction bases not matched to a gene: 5. The CDR3 DNA sequence: TGTGCCAGTATGTCCAGGGGGGATGAAAAACTGTTTTTT. Its translation is CASMSRGDEKLFF. Full variable domain (rest looked up from reference TRBV19 and TRBJ1-4): DGGITQSPKYLFRKEGQNVTLSCEQNLNHDAMYWYRQDPGQGLRLIYYSQIVNDFQKGDIAEGYSVSREKKESFPLTVTSAQKNPTAFYLCASMSRGDEKLFFGSGTQLSVL.

The chain carries TRBV7-8 and TRBJ2-7; TRBD1 matches 8 bases. In germline, CDR1 is SGHVS, CDR2 FQNEAQ. The CDR3 is 15 amino acids. Trimming at V came to 1 base and at J to 4 bases, leaving 6 bases not matched to a gene. CDR3 nucleotides: TGTGCCAGCAGCTTAGTGGCAGGGGGCGATTACGAGCAGTACTTC. Translated: CASSLVAGGDYEQYF.

V and J are TRBV19 and TRBJ1-2; D gene unclear. CDR3 length equals 13 residues. Trimming cost V 1 base and J 2 bases, with 5 bases left between them. In germline, CDR1 is LNHDA, CDR2 SQIVND (reference sequence). CDR3 in DNA: TGTGCCAGTAGTATAGGAGGAAACTATGGCTACACCTTC. Protein product: CASSIGGNYGYTF.

V gene TRBV19 combines with J gene TRBJ2-4, with 13 bases identical to TRBD2. Germline CDR1 is LNHDA and CDR2 is SQIVND (reference sequence). V was pared by 3 bases and J by 3 bases, with 8 bases of the junction left unmatched. The CDR3 runs 18 residues. CDR3 nucleotide sequence: TGTGCCAGTAGTATCCGCCCTACTAGCGGGGGGGTCAAAAACATTCAGTACTTC. Its translation is CASSIRPTSGGVKNIQYF.

This clone was counted once. This chain connects TRBV18 to TRBJ1-1; TRBD1 aligns across 8 bases. Germline CDR1 reads KGHSH; CDR2 reads LQKENI. The CDR3 runs to 14 residues. After removal of 6 bases from V and 3 bases from J, the junction contained 6 bases not matched to a gene. The CDR3 is CASSPGGQDTEAFF. Here the CDR3 DNA reads TGTGCCAGCTCCCCAGGGGGCCAGGACACTGAAGCTTTCTTT.

This clone is termed medium-sized. V is TRBV30 and J is TRBJ1-5; TRBD1 matches at 12 bases. Trimming took 0 bases from V and 1 from J; bases not matched to a gene: 19. The CDR3 sequence is 22 residues long. Germline V gives CDR1 GTSNPN, CDR2 SVGIG (reference sequence). CDR3 amino acids: CAWSVLRPGTGGDSGSNQPQHF. The DNA of the CDR3 is TGTGCCTGGAGTGTACTAAGACCCGGGACAGGGGGCGACAGTGGAAGCAATCAGCCCCAGCATTTT.

J is TRBJ2-7 and V is TRBV6-2 or TRBV6-3; 8 nucleotides line up with TRBD2. CDR1 and CDR2 (germline): MNHEY, SVGEGT. The V segment lost 2 bases and the J segment 9 bases; nucleotides outside the gene matches: 9. The CDR3 runs to 14 residues. CDR3 in DNA: TGTGCCAGCAGTTACATTGGGGGACTAGACGGGCAGTACTTC. This gives the protein CASSYIGGLDGQYF.

This chain uses TRBV18 with TRBJ1-5; TRBD1 aligns across 9 bases. The CDR3 sequence is 16 residues long. CDR1 is KGHSH, CDR2 LQKENI, per germline. Unmatched junction bases numbered 9, after V lost 2 bases and J lost 7 bases. The CDR3 is CASSPTNRGQEQPQHF. The CDR3 nucleotides are TGTGCCAGCTCACCAACAAACAGGGGGCAGGAGCAGCCCCAGCATTTT. Full variable domain (remainder filled in from reference TRBV18 and TRBJ1-5): NAGVMQNPRHLVRRRGQEARLRCSPMKGHSHVYWYRQLPEEGLKFMVYLQKENIIDESGMPKERFSAEFPKEGPSILRIQQVVRGDSAAYFCASSPTNRGQEQPQHFGDGTRLSIL.